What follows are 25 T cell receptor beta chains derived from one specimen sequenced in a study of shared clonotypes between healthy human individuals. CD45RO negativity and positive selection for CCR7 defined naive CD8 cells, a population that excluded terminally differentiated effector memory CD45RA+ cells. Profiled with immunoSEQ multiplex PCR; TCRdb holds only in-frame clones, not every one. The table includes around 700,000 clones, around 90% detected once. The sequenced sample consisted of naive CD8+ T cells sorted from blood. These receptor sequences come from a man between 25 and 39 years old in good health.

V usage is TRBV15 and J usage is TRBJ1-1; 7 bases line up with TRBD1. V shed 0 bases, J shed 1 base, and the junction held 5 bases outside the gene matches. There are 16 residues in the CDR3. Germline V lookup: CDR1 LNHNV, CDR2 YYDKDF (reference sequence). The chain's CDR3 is CATSRDQGGANTEAFF. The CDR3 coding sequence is TGTGCCACCAGCAGAGATCAGGGGGGCGCGAACACTGAAGCTTTCTTT.

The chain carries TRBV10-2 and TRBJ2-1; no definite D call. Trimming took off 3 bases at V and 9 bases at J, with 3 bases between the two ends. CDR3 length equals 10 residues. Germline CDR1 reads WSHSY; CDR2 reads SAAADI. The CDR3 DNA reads TGCGCCAGCAGTGATGTTGAGCAGTTCTTC. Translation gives CASSDVEQFF.

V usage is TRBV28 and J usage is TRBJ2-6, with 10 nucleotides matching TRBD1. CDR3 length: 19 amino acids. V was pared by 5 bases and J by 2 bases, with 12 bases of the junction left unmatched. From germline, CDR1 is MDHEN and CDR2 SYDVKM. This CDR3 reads CASSPRDRGIGPGANVLTF. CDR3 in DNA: TGTGCCAGCAGTCCCCGGGACAGGGGCATAGGGCCTGGGGCCAACGTCCTGACTTTC.

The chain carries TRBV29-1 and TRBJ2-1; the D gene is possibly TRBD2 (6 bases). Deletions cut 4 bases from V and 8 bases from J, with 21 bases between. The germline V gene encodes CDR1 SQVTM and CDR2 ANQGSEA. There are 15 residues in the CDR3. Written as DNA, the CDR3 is TGCAGCGTTGCCCACACTGGCGGGATGGGGGATGAGCAGTTCTTC. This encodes CSVAHTGGMGDEQFF.

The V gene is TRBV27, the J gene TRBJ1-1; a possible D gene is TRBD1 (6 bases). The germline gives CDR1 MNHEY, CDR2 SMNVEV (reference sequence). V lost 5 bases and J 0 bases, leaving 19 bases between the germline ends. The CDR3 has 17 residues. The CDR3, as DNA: TGTGCCAGCAGTCAAACACATACAGGGTTCTTGAACACTGAAGCTTTCTTT. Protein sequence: CASSQTHTGFLNTEAFF.

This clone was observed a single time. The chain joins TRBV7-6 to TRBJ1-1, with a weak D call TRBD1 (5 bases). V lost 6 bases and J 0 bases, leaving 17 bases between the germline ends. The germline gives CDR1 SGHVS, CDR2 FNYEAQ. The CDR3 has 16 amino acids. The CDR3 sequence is CASSPYPGRMNTEAFF. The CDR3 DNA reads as TGTGCCAGCAGTCCTTACCCAGGGCGCATGAACACTGAAGCTTTCTTT.

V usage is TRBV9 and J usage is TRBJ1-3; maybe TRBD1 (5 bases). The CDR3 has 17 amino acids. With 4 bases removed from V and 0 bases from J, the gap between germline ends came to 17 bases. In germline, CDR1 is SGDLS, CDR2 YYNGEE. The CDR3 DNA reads TGTGCCAGCAGCCCGTCCCGAGGGGACCTCTCTGGAAACACCATATATTTT. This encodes CASSPSRGDLSGNTIYF.

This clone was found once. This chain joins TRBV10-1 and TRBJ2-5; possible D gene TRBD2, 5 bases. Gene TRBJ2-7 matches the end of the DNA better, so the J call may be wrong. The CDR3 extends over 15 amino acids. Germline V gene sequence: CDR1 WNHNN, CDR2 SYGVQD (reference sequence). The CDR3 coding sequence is TGCGCCAGCAGTGAGTCGGGCCTGGGGAGCTACGAGCAGTACTTC. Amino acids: CASSESGLGSYEQYF.

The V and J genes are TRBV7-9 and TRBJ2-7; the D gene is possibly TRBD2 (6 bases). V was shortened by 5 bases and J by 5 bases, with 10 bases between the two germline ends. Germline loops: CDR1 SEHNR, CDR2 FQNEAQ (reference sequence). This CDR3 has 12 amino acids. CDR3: CASSPPGDEQYF. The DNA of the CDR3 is TGTGCCAGCAGCCCCCCGGGAGACGAGCAGTACTTC.

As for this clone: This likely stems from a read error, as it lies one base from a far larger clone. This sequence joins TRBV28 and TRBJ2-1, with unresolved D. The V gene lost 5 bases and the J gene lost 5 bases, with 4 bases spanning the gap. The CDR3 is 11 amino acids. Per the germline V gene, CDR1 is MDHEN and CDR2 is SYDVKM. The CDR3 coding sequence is TGTGCCAGCAGTCGTAACAATGAGCAGTTCTTC. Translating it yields CASSRNNEQFF. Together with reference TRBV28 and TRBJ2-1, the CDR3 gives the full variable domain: DVKVTQSSRYLVKRTGEKVFLECVQDMDHENMFWYRQDPGLGLRLIYFSYDVKMKEKGDIPEGYSVSREKKERFSLILESASTNQTSMYLCASSRNNEQFFGPGTRLTVL.

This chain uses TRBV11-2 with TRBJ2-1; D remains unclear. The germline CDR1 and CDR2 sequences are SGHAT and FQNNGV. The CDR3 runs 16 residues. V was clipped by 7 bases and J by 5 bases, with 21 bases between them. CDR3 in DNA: TGTGCCAGCACCCCAATCCCGGCGAAGACAAACAATGAGCAGTTCTTC. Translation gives CASTPIPAKTNNEQFF.

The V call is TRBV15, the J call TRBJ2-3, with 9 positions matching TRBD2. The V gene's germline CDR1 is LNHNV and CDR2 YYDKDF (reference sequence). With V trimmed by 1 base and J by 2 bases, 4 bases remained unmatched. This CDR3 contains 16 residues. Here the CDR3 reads CATSRGEREVTDTQYF. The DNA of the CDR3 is TGTGCCACCAGCAGAGGGGAGCGGGAGGTCACAGATACGCAGTATTTT. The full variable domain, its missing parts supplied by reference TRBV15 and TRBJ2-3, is DAMVIQNPRYQVTQFGKPVTLSCSQTLNHNVMYWYQQKSSQAPKLLFHYYDKDFNNEADTPDNFQSRRPNTSFCFLDIRSPGLGDTAMYLCATSRGEREVTDTQYFGPGTRLTVL.

The CDR3 DNA reads TGCGCCAGCAGCCAGACGAAAATGTACTTC. Translating gives CASSQTKMYF. The chain couples TRBV4-1 to TRBJ2-7; the D is unclear. CDR1 is MGHRA and CDR2 is YSYEKL in the germline V gene. With 3 bases removed from V and 12 bases from J, the gap between germline ends came to 9 bases. The CDR3 runs to 10 residues.

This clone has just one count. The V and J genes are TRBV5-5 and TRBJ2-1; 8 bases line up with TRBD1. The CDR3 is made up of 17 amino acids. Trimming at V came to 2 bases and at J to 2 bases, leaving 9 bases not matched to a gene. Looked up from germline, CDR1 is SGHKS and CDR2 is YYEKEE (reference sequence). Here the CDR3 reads CASSLGQGIKPYNEQFF. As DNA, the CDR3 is TGTGCCAGCAGCTTAGGACAGGGAATTAAGCCCTACAATGAGCAGTTCTTC.

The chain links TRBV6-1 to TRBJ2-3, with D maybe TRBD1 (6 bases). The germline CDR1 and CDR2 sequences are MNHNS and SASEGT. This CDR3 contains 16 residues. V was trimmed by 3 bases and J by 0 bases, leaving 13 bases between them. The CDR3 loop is CASSDLDRASTDTQYF. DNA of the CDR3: TGTGCCAGCAGTGATTTGGACAGAGCTAGCACAGATACGCAGTATTTT.

CDR3 coding DNA: TGTGCCAGCAGCTTTGACATTCGGGTAGGCTCCTACGAGCAGTACTTC. The encoded protein is CASSFDIRVGSYEQYF. This sequence joins TRBV7-9 and TRBJ2-7, with D unclear. V was pared by 3 bases and J by 0 bases, with 15 bases between. Germline CDR1 SEHNR, CDR2 FQNEAQ (reference sequence). The CDR3 spans 16 residues.

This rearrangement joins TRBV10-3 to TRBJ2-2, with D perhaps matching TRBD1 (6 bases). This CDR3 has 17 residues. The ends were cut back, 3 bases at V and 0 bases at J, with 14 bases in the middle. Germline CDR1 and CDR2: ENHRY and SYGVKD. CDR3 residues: CAISDRDTSTNTGELFF. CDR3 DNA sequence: TGTGCCATCAGTGACCGGGACACTTCTACGAACACCGGGGAGCTGTTTTTT.

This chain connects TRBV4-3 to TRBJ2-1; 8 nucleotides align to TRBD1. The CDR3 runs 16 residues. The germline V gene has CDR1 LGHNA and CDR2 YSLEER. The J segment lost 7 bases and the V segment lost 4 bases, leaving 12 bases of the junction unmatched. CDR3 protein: CASSPKRGTGGNEQFF. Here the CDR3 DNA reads TGCGCCAGCAGCCCCAAAAGAGGCACAGGGGGGAATGAGCAGTTCTTC.

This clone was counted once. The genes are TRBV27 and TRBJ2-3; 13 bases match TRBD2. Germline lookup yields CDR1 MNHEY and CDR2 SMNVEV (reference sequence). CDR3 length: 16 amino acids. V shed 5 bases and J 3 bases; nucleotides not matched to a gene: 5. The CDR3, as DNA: TGTGCCAGCAGTCCAATACTAGCGGGAGGGACAGATACGCAGTATTTT. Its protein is CASSPILAGGTDTQYF.

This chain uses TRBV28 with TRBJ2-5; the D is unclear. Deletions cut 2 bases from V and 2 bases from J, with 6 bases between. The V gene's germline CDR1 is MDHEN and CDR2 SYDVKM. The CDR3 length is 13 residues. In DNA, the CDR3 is TGTGCCAGCAGTTTAGTACCACAAGAGACCCAGTACTTC. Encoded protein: CASSLVPQETQYF.

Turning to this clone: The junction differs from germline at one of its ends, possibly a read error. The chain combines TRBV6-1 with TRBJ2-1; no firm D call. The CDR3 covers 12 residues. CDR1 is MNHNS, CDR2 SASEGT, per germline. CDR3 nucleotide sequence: TGTGCCAGCAGTCCTATAAGGACCCTTTTAGTCTTC. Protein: CASSPIRTLLVF.

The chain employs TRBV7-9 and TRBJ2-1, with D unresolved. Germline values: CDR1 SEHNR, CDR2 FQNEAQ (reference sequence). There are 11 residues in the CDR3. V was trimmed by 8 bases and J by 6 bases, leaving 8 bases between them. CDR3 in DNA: TGTGCCAGCTCCCCCGTCAATGAGCAGTTCTTC. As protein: CASSPVNEQFF.

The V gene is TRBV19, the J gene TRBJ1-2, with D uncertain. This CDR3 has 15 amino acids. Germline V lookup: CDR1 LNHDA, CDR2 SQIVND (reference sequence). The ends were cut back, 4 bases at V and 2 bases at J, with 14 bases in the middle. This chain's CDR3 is CASSKDGKENYGYTF. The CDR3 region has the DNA TGTGCCAGTAGTAAGGACGGGAAGGAGAACTATGGCTACACCTTC.

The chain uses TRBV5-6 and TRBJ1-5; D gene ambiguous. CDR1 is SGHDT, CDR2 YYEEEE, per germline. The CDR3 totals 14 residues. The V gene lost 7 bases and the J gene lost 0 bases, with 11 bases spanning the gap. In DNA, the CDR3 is TGTGCCAGCCACAGCGTGGCTAGCAATCAGCCCCAGCATTTT. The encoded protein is CASHSVASNQPQHF.

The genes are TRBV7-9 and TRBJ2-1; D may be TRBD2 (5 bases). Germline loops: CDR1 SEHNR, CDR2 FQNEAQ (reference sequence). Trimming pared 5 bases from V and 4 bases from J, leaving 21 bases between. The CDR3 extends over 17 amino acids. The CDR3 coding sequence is TGTGCCAGCAGCCTTCTCTCCGGGGTCGTTCAATACAATGAGCAGTTCTTC. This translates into CASSLLSGVVQYNEQFF.